Detailed here is one T cell receptor beta chain. The V gene end was trimmed by 5 bases and the J gene end by 6 bases; junction bases not matched to a gene: 7. This CDR3 has 14 amino acids. CDR1 MDHEN and CDR2 SYDVKM come from the germline V gene. These data belong to a study of blood T cell repertoires in COVID-19. Background on the study: Acute-phase and convalescent COVID-19 samples originated in the United States, Italy and Spain. From T cells, B-cell-depleted T cells, or PBMCs came the material, which was cDNA or gDNA.

Authors' processing steps: Reference gene primers were amplified, and this amplification served to estimate nucleated cell counts. Repertoires were generated with immunoSEQ multiplex PCR, while TCRdb's copy carries only in-frame clones and drops some. The V and J calls and clone size were taken over from that table, and D and trimming were inferred from the DNA. The profile shows approximately 30,000 clones, 87% of them singletons. This sequence was found in a human donor in a cohort sampled during active COVID-19. The sample taken for sequencing was peripheral blood. This rearrangement joins TRBV28 to TRBJ2-7; 10 bases line up with TRBD2. The chain's CDR3 is CASSPRLAGSEQYF. The DNA of the CDR3 is TGTGCCAGCAGTCCGCGACTAGCGGGTAGCGAGCAGTACTTC.